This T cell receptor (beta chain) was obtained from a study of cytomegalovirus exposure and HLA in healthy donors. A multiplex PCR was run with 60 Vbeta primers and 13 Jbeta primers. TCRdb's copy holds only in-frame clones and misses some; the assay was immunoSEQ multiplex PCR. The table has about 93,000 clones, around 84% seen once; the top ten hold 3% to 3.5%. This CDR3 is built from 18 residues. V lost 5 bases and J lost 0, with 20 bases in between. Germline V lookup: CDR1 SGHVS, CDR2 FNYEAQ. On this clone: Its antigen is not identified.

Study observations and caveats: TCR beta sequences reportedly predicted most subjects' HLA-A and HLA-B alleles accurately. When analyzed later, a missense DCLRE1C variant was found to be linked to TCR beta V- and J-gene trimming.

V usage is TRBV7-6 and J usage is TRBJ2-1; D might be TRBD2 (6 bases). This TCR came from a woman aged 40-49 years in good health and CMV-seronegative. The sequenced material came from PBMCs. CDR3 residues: CASSETPGEPSSYNEQFF. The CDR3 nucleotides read TGTGCCAGCAGCGAAACTCCGGGAGAACCTAGCTCCTACAATGAGCAGTTCTTC.